This T cell receptor beta chain is drawn from a study of T-cell memory formation after mild COVID-19. V gave up 5 bases and J gave up 13 bases; unmatched junction bases: 11. The CDR3 has 12 residues. From germline, CDR1 is SEHNR and CDR2 FQNEAQ (reference sequence). TCRdb passed the 5' RACE reads through MiXCR, listing each CDR3 protein once. The sample holds some 120,000 distinct CDR3 sequences, roughly 6% seen once. General observations from the study: Contracting CD4+ clones were located mainly in CM and EM, and CD8+ clones in EMRA. Some clones that responded were present in memory (sampled pre-infection), which suggests cross-reactive memory joined. A balance of CD4 and CD8 characterized clones contracting day 15 to 85, whereas later expanders leaned CD4+.

This clonotype was picked up a small number of times. Its antigen is still unknown. V is TRBV7-9 and J is TRBJ2-7, with 7 bases matching TRBD1. The specimen sequenced was PBMCs or a T cell subset sorted from them (not recorded which). The TCR comes from an adult woman who had mild COVID-19 (a few samples of this study predate the infection). Cell type and time point are not known. CDR3 coding DNA: TGTGCCAGCAGCCCCTCCGGACAGGCGGCATACTTC. This translates into CASSPSGQAAYF.